The 7 T cell receptor beta chains presented below share a single source sample, sequenced in a study of T cell repertoires in MIS-A myocarditis. Profiling relied on immunoSEQ multiplex PCR, and the TCRdb table lists in-frame clones only, not all of them. The sample holds around 6,100 clones, just under 80% seen once. Sequencing was done on a sample of right inferior lung lobe tissue obtained at autopsy. The receptors were gathered from a man aged 18 to 35 with fulminant myocarditis from multisystem inflammatory syndrome in adults (MIS-A) after COVID-19.

The rearrangement uses TRBV7-3 and TRBJ2-1; 8 nucleotides agree with TRBD2. Trimming removed 3 bases from V and 6 bases from J; junction bases left unmatched: 7. CDR1 is SGHTA, CDR2 FQGTGA, per germline. The CDR3 contains 15 residues. The CDR3 spells CASSLSGSPGNEQFF. CDR3 nucleotide sequence: TGTGCCAGCAGCTTGAGCGGGAGTCCTGGCAATGAGCAGTTCTTC.

The chain employs TRBV7-3 and TRBJ2-3; D remains unclear. The CDR3 length is 15 residues. The V gene's germline CDR1 is SGHTA and CDR2 FQGTGA. V was trimmed by 1 base and J by 2 bases, leaving 10 bases between them. CDR3 sequence reads: CASSLNPTFTDTQYF. In DNA, the CDR3 is TGTGCCAGCAGCTTAAACCCAACGTTCACAGATACGCAGTATTTT.

The chain links TRBV4-2 to TRBJ1-2; D call uncertain. Deletions cut 3 bases from V and 8 bases from J, with 22 bases between. Per germline, CDR1 LGHNA and CDR2 YNFKEQ. CDR3 size: 16 residues. CDR3 DNA sequence: TGTGCCAGCAGCCAGGGGAAGGTTGGCGTAGTAGAGGGCTACACCTTC. Encoded protein: CASSQGKVGVVEGYTF.

This chain connects TRBV29-1 to TRBJ2-1, with D tentatively TRBD1 (6 bases). Looked up from germline, CDR1 is SQVTM and CDR2 is ANQGSEA. There are 15 residues in the CDR3. V shed 2 bases and J shed 3 bases, with 14 bases lying between them. The CDR3 DNA is TGCAGCGTTGAATACCTAGGACAGATCTACAATGAGCAGTTCTTC. Amino acids: CSVEYLGQIYNEQFF.

The chain recombines TRBV2 with TRBJ1-2, with no clear D. Trimming stripped 7 bases from V and 8 bases from J, with 20 bases between. Looked up from germline, CDR1 is SNHLY and CDR2 is FYNNEI. This CDR3 contains 14 residues. The DNA of the CDR3 is TGTGCCAGCAATCAGGAGACCATGGGCACCGGCTACACCTTC. This codes for CASNQETMGTGYTF.

V gene TRBV25-1 combines with J gene TRBJ2-2, with 9 bases aligning to TRBD1. This CDR3 has 17 amino acids. J lost 6 bases, V lost 3 bases, and 11 bases had no gene match. From germline, CDR1 is MGHDK and CDR2 SYGVNS. The DNA for the CDR3 is TGTGCCAGCAGTGACATGGGACAGGGAAGGCTCGCCGGGGAGCTGTTTTTT. It yields the protein CASSDMGQGRLAGELFF.

This clone has only a few counts. This specimen includes other DNA sequences encoding the same CDR3. The gene calls are TRBV7-9 and TRBJ2-7; either TRBD1 or TRBD2 may fit D (6 bases each). Germline lookup yields CDR1 SEHNR and CDR2 FQNEAQ (reference sequence). Trimming removed 5 bases from V and 3 bases from J, with 11 bases in between. The CDR3 spans 13 residues. The CDR3 reads CASSPGAFYEQYF. The CDR3, as DNA: TGTGCCAGCAGCCCGGGGGCGTTCTACGAGCAGTACTTC.